This TCR beta chain was observed in a study of cytomegalovirus exposure and HLA in healthy donors (dated by TCRdb to the late 2010s). Study-wide context: In an earlier analysis of approximately 500 of the donors, 276 Gb of sequence data and 120 million or so unique TCR beta sequences from about 180 million T cells were reported. Because of strong linkage in the cohort, a few DR-DQ haplotypes were treated as single units for association and clustering. Along with the approximately 650-subject first cohort, a separate validation cohort of some 130 different subjects was used. The study combined high-throughput TCR immunosequencing, statistical association of individual TCRs with disease status, and machine learning to predict cytomegalovirus infection status. The aim of the study was to test whether cataloging public T cell receptors could identify signatures of past pathogen exposure. To decide whether each TCR beta V gene segment behaved as functional or pseudogenic, an earlier analysis of approximately 590 of the donors relied on high-throughput TCR beta sequencing. Both class I and class II loci were covered by HLA typing, at four-digit resolution. Rather than using new phenotypic data, the later analysis identified candidate immune exposures from TCR beta sequences and from how often those sequences occurred across donors. Among the 398 genotyped donors, around 81% belonged to the genetic ancestry cluster associated with self-reported Caucasian donors. All discovery cohort repertoires had been generated using a single sequencing platform. Around 320 gigabases of sequencing data and approximately 85 million unique TCR sequences were included in an early release covering 550 to 800 HLA-typed donors. In a later genetic analysis, genome-wide SNP genotypes for about three fifths of the roughly 670 donors were used, and that subset was treated as a discovery cohort. The number of donors typed differed by locus, with roughly 629-640 for A, B, C, DRB1 and DQB1, 522 for DQA1, approximately 570 for DPA1, and some 470 for DPB1. Among around 400 genotyped donors of the cohort, an average of around 240,000 unique TCR beta nucleotide sequences were sequenced per donor, roughly 18% of them non-productive. The T cell repertoires of several hundred subjects were profiled by immunosequencing and related to cytomegalovirus serostatus. Donor age, sex, ethnicity and CMV serostatus were compiled alongside the repertoire data. A later analysis re-analyzed previously published TCR beta repertoires from hundreds of donors and added high-resolution HLA genotyping to study TCR occurrence patterns. Paper-wide results and their limitations: V-gene and J-gene trimming of TCR beta chains was associated with a missense DCLRE1C variant in a later genetic analysis, and the association was replicated in an independent cohort. The 87-base-pair reads could not distinguish some IMGT-functional V segments, including TRBV6-2 and TRBV6-3, so those segments were excluded. Only TCR beta chains were sequenced in this cohort, and the absence of alpha or paired-chain data limited detectable features. For the cohort, immune exposure information was limited to CMV serostatus. When HLA alleles, especially DR and DQ, strongly co-occurred, TCR associations were difficult to assign to individual alleles. A further reported finding was that TCR beta sequences accurately predicted the HLA-A and HLA-B alleles for most subjects in the first cohort. A later analysis reported that several top co-occurrence clusters appeared linked to parvovirus B19, influenza, CMV and Epstein-Barr virus. The authors suggested that the approach could potentially be generalized to other disease states and immunological phenotypes. In a later analysis, HLA-associated TCR beta chains showed more clonal expansion and lower generation probabilities than non-associated chains that were equally common. HLA typing was unavailable for some donors at each locus, so association tests used only the typed subset. The classifier was reported to diagnose cytomegalovirus status with high specificity and sensitivity in both the original cohort and the validation cohort. In vitro tests confirmed that three of the cytomegalovirus-associated TCR beta chains recognize cytomegalovirus antigens. Correlated functional status among segregating V segments might reflect linkage disequilibrium, but an unknown experimental factor could not be ruled out. Approximately 16 rarely observed V segments, including chromosome 9 orphons, were excluded from the earlier analysis of about 610 of the donors because counts were too low. A cluster of highly shared sequence variants was judged likely to represent a technical artifact of the sequencing pipeline. The presence/absence analyses assumed that sequencing depth was roughly uniform across donors, and that assumption may not be true. Across donors, most TCR sequences were observed very rarely, whereas some public TCRs were present in many individuals. According to a later genetic analysis, donors in an Asian-associated ancestry cluster had fewer N-insertions in productive TCRs than the approximately 670-donor mean. In a later analysis, TCR association rates were found to vary across HLA loci, with the most associated TCRs seen for DRB1 alleles and the fewest for HLA-C alleles. An earlier analysis of approximately 540 of the donors showed that most TCR beta V segments appeared in productive rearrangements either about 90% or about 30% of the time, which broadly matched IMGT annotations. At a false discovery rate of 0.05, a later analysis linked 15,000 to 20,000 TCR beta sequences to specific HLA alleles. A total of fewer than 200 TCR beta chains were listed by the study as associated with cytomegalovirus. According to a later analysis, most CMV-associated TCR beta chains appeared to be HLA-restricted, and the HLA associations seemed to be driven largely by CMV exposure.

Details on this clone: Its antigen target is currently unknown. Base quality data are lacking; no much larger clone is found one base away.

The CDR3 holds 14 amino acids from the cysteine to the phenylalanine. CDR3 DNA only is kept here, 42 bases in frame from base 1. A distance of 10 bases separates the germline ends of V and J, which lose 4 bases and 1 base respectively. The germline V gene encodes CDR1 SGHVS and CDR2 FQNEAQ. Receptors were amplified or captured by the immunoSEQ multiplex PCR assay. For the multiplex PCR, a mixture combining 60 forward primers for TCR Vbeta segments and 13 reverse primers for TCR Jbeta segments was used. The CDR3 region of rearranged TCR beta genes was amplified from genomic DNA by a multiplex PCR assay. The Illumina HiSeq System was used to sequence the amplified TCR beta libraries as 87-base-pair reads. In the paper's pipeline: In a later analysis, tens of millions of unique TCR beta chains were counted across the roughly 700 repertoires, and around 10 million of these chains were shared by at least two donors. A nearest-neighbor algorithm error-corrected the raw reads and collapsed the reads into unique sequences, merging closely related sequences to remove PCR and sequencing errors. V, D and J gene segments were assigned by aligning CDR3 sequences to IMGT reference sequences. For a sequence to be retained, at least a six-nucleotide match to both a V gene segment and a J gene segment was required. A rearrangement counted as productive if the CDR3 had no stop codons and remained in frame with V and J, and every other rearrangement counted as non-productive. CDR3 was defined by IMGT convention, running from the second conserved V-encoded cysteine to the conserved J-encoded phenylalanine. The earlier analysis of 550 to 650 of the donors excluded any sequence lacking an unambiguous match to a single V gene segment. In an earlier analysis of around 600 of the donors, V segments were called functional above 56.7% productive rearrangements and were called segregating when the between-donor standard deviation exceeded 5%. To diagnose cytomegalovirus status from the catalog of TCR beta chain sequences, a statistical classification framework was built. V and J gene assignment, in a later analysis, came from comparing TCR nucleotide sequences with IMGT/GENE-DB human TR gene sequences. Using the TCRdist pipeline, a later analysis assigned CDR3 sequences along with most-parsimonious VDJ recombination scenarios. A later analysis defined each TCR beta chain by its CDR3 amino acid sequence plus V-gene family, and excluded reads lacking a unique V-gene family. To address suspected cross-contamination and a sequencing artifact, a later analysis removed a few hundred highly shared, low-generation-probability nucleotide sequences. A later analysis calculated a clonal expansion index for each public chain from normalized within-repertoire ranks of inferred template counts. Generation probabilities in a later analysis came from a VDJ recombination model fitted to out-of-frame rearrangements, and those results were checked against IGoR. In a later analysis, hypergeometric tests were used to score TCR-TCR, TCR-HLA and TCR-CMV co-occurrence, with a repertoire-size bias correction applied to TCR pairs. A later analysis estimated false discovery rates by permuting HLA or CMV assignments 20 times. In a later analysis, co-occurring TCRs were grouped with DBSCAN, and TCRdist sequence similarity was added when clustering was performed within HLA-allele-positive subsets. For co-occurrence clustering, repertoires with fewer than 30,000 or more than 120,000 public chains were excluded, along with about five repertoires with anomalous nucleotide sharing. As stored in TCRdb, this immuneACCESS dataset retains in-frame rearrangements with V and J assigned. A fraction of the clones does not appear; measured against another copy, unresolved V genes explain less than half of the discrepancy, and the remainder lacks a known reason. That table gives V, J and clone size, and the DNA gave D and trimming. The table for this sample lists about 100,000 clones; 70% to 80% of them were counted only once. The top ten clones comprise about 4% of the sample.

The cohort comprised some 730 healthy bone marrow donors. At the time of sampling, every cohort member was nominally healthy, though immune exposures that went unrecorded were likely present. The donor tested CMV seropositive, placing the donor among the roughly 270 seropositive members of the cohort. A peripheral blood sample was provided by each donor, and peripheral blood mononuclear cells were used for TCR beta sequencing. The Qiagen DNeasy Blood Extraction Kit was used to extract genomic DNA from the blood cell samples. The sequence joins TRBV7-8 to TRBJ2-5; matching of 5 bases hints at TRBD1 as the D gene. Material for sequencing was PBMCs. The TCR was taken from a female donor in good health and CMV-seropositive. Here is the DNA: TGTGCCAGCAGCTCCCGACAGATCCAAGAGACCCAGTACTTC. It specifies CASSSRQIQETQYF.